The present T cell receptor (beta chain) was sequenced within a study of T cells in localized non-small cell lung cancer. General study results and limits: T cell clonality was highest in uninvolved adjacent lung, above tumor. Density of T cells in blood, when higher, went with longer overall survival.

Comment on this clone: As yet, its antigen is unknown.

CDR3 length equals 12 residues. Per germline, CDR1 MDHEN and CDR2 SYDVKM. Between the trimmed V and J ends, which lost 5 bases and 8 bases, there was a span of 10 bases. Generated by immunoSEQ multiplex PCR, the TCRdb table keeps only in-frame clones and is missing some. The sample gives about 27,000 clones, 80% to 90% of which show up once; about 14% is in the top ten. The receptor comes from a female donor older than 55 with stage II squamous cell lung carcinoma. The sample in question was peripheral blood, obtained before any cancer treatment. The rearrangement uses TRBV28 and TRBJ1-5, with D unresolved. Here the CDR3 reads CASSTSVKPQHF. CDR3 DNA sequence: TGTGCCAGCAGTACCTCAGTCAAGCCCCAGCATTTT. The full variable domain, in which reference TRBV28 and TRBJ1-5 provide the parts outside the CDR3, is DVKVTQSSRYLVKRTGEKVFLECVQDMDHENMFWYRQDPGLGLRLIYFSYDVKMKEKGDIPEGYSVSREKKERFSLILESASTNQTSMYLCASSTSVKPQHFGDGTRLSIL.